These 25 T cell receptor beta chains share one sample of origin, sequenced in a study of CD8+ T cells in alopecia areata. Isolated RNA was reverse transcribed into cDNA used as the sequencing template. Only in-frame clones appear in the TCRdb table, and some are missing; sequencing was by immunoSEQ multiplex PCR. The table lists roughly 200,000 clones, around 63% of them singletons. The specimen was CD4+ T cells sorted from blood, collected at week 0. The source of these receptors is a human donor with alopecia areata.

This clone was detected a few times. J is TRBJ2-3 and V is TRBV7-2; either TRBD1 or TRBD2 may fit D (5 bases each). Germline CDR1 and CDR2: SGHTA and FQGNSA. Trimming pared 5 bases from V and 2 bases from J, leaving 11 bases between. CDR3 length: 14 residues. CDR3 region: CASSMGPYTDTQYF. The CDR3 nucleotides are TGTGCCAGCAGCATGGGACCCTACACAGATACGCAGTATTTT.

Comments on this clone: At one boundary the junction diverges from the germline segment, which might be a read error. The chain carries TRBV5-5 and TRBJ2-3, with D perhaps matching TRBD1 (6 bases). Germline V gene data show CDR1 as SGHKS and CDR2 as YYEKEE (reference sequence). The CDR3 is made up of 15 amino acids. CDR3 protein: CASSQQGTSTDTQYF. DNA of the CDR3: TGCGCCAGCAGCCAACAGGGAACTAGCACAGATACGCAGTATTTT.

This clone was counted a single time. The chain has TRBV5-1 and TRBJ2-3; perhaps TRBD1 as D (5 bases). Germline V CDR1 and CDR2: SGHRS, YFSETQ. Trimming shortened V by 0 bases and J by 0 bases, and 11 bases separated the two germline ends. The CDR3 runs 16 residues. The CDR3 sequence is CASSLARQSSTDTQYF. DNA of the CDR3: TGCGCCAGCAGCTTGGCCCGACAGTCAAGCACAGATACGCAGTATTTT. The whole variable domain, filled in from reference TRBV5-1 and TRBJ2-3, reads KAGVTQTPRYLIKTRGQQVTLSCSPISGHRSVSWYQQTPGQGLQFLFEYFSETQRNKGNFPGRFSGRQFSNSRSEMNVSTLELGDSALYLCASSLARQSSTDTQYFGPGTRLTVL.

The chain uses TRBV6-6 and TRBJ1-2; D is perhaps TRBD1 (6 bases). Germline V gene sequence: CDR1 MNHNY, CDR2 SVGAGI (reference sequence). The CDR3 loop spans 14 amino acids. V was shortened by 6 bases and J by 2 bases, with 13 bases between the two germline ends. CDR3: CASREQGGNYGYTF. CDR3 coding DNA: TGTGCCAGCAGGGAACAGGGTGGGAACTATGGCTACACCTTC.

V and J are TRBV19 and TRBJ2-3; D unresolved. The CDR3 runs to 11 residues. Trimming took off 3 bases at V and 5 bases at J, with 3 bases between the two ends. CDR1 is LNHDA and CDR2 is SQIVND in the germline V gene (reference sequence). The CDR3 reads CASSMVDTQYF. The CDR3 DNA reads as TGTGCCAGTAGTATGGTAGATACGCAGTATTTT. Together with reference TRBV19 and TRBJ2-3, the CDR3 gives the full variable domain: DGGITQSPKYLFRKEGQNVTLSCEQNLNHDAMYWYRQDPGQGLRLIYYSQIVNDFQKGDIAEGYSVSREKKESFPLTVTSAQKNPTAFYLCASSMVDTQYFGPGTRLTVL.

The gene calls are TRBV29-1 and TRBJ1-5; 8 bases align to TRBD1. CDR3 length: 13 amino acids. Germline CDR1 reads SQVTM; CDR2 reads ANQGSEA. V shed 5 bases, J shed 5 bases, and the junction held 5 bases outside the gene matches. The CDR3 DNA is TGCAGCGTTACGGACAGGGTTGATCAGCCCCAGCATTTT. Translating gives CSVTDRVDQPQHF.

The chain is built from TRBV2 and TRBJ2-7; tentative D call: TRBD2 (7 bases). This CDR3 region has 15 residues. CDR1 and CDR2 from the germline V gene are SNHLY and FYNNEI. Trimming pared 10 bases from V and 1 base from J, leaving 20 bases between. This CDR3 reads CATTFDRTSSYEQYF. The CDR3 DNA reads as TGTGCCACCACCTTCGACAGGACTAGTTCCTACGAGCAGTACTTC.

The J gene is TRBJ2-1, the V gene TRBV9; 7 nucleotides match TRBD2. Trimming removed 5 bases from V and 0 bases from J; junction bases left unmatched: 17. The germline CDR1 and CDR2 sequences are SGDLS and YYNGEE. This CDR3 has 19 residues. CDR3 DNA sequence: TGTGCCAGCAGTGTCAGACAGCGGGGTGAGGGGTCCTCCTACAATGAGCAGTTCTTC. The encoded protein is CASSVRQRGEGSSYNEQFF.

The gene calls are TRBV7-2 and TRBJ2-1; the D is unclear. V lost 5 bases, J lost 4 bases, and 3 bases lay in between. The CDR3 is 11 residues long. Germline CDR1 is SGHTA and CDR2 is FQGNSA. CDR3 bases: TGTGCCAGCAGCGGATACAATGAGCAGTTCTTC. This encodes CASSGYNEQFF.

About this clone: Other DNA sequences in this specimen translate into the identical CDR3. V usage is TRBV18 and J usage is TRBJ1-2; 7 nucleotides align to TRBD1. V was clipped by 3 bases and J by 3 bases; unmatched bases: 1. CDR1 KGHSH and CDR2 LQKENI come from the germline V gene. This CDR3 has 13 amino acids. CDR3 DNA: TGTGCCAGCTCACCGGGGACAGACTATGGCTACACCTTC. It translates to CASSPGTDYGYTF.

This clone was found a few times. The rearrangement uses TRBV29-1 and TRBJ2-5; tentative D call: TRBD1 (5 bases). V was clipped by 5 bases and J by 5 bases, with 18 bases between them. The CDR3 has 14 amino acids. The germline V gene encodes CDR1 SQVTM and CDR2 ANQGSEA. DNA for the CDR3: TGCAGCGTTAGGGGCCGGGCCCTGCGGGAGACCCAGTACTTC. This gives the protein CSVRGRALRETQYF.

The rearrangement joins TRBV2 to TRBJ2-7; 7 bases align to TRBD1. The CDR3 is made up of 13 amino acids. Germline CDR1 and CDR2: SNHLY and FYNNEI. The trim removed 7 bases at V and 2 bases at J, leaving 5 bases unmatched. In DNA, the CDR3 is TGTGCCAGCACTGACAGGGATACCTACGAGCAGTACTTC. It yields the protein CASTDRDTYEQYF.

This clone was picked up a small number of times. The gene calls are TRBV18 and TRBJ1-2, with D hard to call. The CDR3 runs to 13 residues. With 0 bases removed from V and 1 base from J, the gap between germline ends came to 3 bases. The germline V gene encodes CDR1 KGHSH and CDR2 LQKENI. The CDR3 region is CASSPPVNYGYTF. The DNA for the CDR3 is TGTGCCAGCTCACCACCGGTTAACTATGGCTACACCTTC.

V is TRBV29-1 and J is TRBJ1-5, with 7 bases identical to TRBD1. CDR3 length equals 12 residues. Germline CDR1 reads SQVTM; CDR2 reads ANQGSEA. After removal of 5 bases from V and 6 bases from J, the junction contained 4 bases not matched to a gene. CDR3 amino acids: CSVSAGGQPQHF. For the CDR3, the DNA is TGCAGCGTTTCGGCAGGGGGTCAGCCCCAGCATTTT. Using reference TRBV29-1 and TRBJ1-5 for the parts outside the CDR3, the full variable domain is SAVISQKPSRDICQRGTSLTIQCQVDSQVTMMFWYRQQPGQSLTLIATANQGSEATYESGFVIDKFPISRPNLTFSTLTVSNMSPEDSSIYLCSVSAGGQPQHFGDGTRLSIL.

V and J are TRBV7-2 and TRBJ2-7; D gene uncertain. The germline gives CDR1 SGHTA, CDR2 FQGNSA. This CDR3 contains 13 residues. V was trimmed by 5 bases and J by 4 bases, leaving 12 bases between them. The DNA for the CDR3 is TGTGCCAGCAGCGGTAATGGGCTATACGAGCAGTACTTC. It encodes CASSGNGLYEQYF.

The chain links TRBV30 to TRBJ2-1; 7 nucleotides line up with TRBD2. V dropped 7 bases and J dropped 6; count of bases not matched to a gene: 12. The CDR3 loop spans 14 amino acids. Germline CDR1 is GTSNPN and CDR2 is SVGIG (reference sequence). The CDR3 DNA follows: TGTGCCTCCTCACGAACTAGCGTGGGCAATGAGCAGTTCTTC. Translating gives CASSRTSVGNEQFF.

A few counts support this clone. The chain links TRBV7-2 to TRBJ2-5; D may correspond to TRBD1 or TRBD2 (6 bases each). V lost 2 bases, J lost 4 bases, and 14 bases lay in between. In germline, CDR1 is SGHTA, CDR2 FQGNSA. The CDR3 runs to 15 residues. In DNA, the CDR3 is TGTGCCAGCAGCTTATTAGGAGGGGGGCCAGAGACCCAGTACTTC. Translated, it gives CASSLLGGGPETQYF.

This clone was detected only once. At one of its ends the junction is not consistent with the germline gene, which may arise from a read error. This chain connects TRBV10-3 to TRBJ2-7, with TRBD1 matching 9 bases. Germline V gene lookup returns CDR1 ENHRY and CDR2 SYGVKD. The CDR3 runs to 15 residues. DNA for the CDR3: TGTGCCATCAGTGAGTCGGGACAGGGACCGGATACTTACCTCTTC. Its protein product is CAISESGQGPDTYLF.

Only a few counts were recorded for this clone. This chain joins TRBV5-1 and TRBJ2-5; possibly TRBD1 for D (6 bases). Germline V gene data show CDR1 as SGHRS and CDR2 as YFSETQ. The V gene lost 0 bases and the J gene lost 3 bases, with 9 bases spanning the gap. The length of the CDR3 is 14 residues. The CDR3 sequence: CASSLAAGEETQYF. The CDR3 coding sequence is TGCGCCAGCAGCTTGGCGGCAGGGGAAGAGACCCAGTACTTC.

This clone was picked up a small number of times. CDR3 region: CSVEGAAPAKNIQYF. The CDR3 nucleotides read TGCAGCGTTGAAGGAGCTGCCCCAGCCAAAAACATTCAGTACTTC. V and J are TRBV29-1 and TRBJ2-4; no clear D gene. Germline loops: CDR1 SQVTM, CDR2 ANQGSEA. Trimming took off 1 base at V and 0 bases at J, with 10 bases between the two ends. CDR3 length equals 15 residues.

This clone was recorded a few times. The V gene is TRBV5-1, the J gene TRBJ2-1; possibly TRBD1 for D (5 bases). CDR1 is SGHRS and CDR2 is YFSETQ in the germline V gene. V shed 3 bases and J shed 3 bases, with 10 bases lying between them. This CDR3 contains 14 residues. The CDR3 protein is CASSSQASYNEQFF. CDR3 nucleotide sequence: TGCGCCAGCAGCTCACAGGCTAGCTACAATGAGCAGTTCTTC.

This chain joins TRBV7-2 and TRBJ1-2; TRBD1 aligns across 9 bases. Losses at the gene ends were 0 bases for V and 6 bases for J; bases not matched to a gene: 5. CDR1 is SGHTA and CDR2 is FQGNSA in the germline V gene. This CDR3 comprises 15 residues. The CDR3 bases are TGTGCCAGCAGCTTAGCAGGGACAGGGAGGAATGGCTACACCTTC. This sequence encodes CASSLAGTGRNGYTF. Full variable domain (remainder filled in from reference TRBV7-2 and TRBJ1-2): GAGVSQSPSNKVTEKGKDVELRCDPISGHTALYWYRQSLGQGLEFLIYFQGNSAPDKSGLPSDRFSAERTGGSVSTLTIQRTQQEDSAVYLCASSLAGTGRNGYTFGSGTRLTVV.

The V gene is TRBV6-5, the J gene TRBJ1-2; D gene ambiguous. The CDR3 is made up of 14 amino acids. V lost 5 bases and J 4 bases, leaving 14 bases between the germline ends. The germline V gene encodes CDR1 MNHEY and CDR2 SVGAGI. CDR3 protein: CASSGGGTVYGYTF. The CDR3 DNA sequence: TGTGCCAGCAGTGGAGGAGGAACAGTCTATGGCTACACCTTC.

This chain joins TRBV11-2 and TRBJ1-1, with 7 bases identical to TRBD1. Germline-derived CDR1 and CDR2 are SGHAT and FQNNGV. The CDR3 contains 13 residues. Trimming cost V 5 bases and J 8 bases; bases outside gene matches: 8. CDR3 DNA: TGTGCCAGCAGCATACACGGACAGGAGGAAGCTTTCTTT. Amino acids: CASSIHGQEEAFF.

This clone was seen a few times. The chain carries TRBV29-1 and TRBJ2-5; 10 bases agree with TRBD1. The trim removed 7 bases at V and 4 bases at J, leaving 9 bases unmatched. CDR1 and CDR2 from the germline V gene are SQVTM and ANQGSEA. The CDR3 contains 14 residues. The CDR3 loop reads CSASRTGGRETQYF. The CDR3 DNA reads TGCAGCGCGTCCAGGACAGGGGGGCGAGAGACCCAGTACTTC.